This paragraph covers one TCR beta chain sequence. This sample stems from a study of blood T cell repertoires in COVID-19. Study in general: T cells, B-cell-depleted T cells, or PBMCs supplied cDNA or gDNA.

In Seattle, patients joined the study during active infection and were tracked longitudinally. In the original workflow: For nucleated cells, counts were estimated from reference gene primer amplification. Method: immunoSEQ multiplex PCR; TCRdb's copy keeps in-frame clones and lacks some. The V and J calls and the clone size are those of that table, but D and trimming were determined from the DNA. The sample has approximately 230,000 clones, approximately 88% seen once. V dropped 4 bases and J dropped 2; count of bases not matched to a gene: 13. Per germline, CDR1 SEHNR and CDR2 FQNEAQ (reference sequence). This CDR3 comprises 17 residues.

The chain recombines TRBV7-9 with TRBJ1-1; 7 bases are shared with TRBD1. The sequence was obtained from a woman aged 25 to 45 with COVID-19, enrolled during active disease. The sample taken for sequencing was peripheral blood. CDR3 sequence: CASSSGRDSGFNTEAFF. For the CDR3, the DNA is TGTGCCAGCAGCTCGGGACGGGACAGTGGCTTCAACACTGAAGCTTTCTTT.